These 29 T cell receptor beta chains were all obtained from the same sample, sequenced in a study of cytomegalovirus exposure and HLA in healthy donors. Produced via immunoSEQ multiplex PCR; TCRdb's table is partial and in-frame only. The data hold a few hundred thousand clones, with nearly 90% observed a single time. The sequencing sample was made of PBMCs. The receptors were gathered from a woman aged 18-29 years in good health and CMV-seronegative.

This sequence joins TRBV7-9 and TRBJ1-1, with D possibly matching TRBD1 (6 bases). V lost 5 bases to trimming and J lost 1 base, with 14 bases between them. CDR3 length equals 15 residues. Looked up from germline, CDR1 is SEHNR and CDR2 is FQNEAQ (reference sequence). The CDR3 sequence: CASSHRQDKNTEAFF. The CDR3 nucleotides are TGTGCCAGCAGCCATAGACAGGATAAGAACACTGAAGCTTTCTTT.

The CDR3 region is CASSLATGQGSYGYTF. The CDR3, as DNA: TGTGCCAGCAGCTTAGCCACCGGACAGGGGAGCTATGGCTACACCTTC. This rearrangement joins TRBV11-2 to TRBJ1-2; TRBD1 matches 9 bases. Trimming removed 1 base from V and 4 bases from J; junction bases left unmatched: 7. The CDR3 spans 16 residues. The germline V gene encodes CDR1 SGHAT and CDR2 FQNNGV.

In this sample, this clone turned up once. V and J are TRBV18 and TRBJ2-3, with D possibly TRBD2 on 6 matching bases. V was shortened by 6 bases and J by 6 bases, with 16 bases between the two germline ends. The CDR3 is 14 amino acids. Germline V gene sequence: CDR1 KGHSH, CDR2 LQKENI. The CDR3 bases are TGTGCCAGCTCGTCGGGACTCCCGACGGATACGCAGTATTTT. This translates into CASSSGLPTDTQYF.

The CDR3: CASSLTSGGAWVTDTQYF. The CDR3 nucleotides read TGTGCCAGCAGTCTGACTAGCGGGGGGGCTTGGGTTACAGATACGCAGTATTTT. This sequence joins TRBV28 and TRBJ2-3; the match to TRBD2 covers 14 bases. Germline values: CDR1 MDHEN, CDR2 SYDVKM. Trimming at V came to 5 bases and at J to 3 bases, leaving 10 bases not matched to a gene. This CDR3 has 18 residues. Full variable domain (remainder filled in from reference TRBV28 and TRBJ2-3): DVKVTQSSRYLVKRTGEKVFLECVQDMDHENMFWYRQDPGLGLRLIYFSYDVKMKEKGDIPEGYSVSREKKERFSLILESASTNQTSMYLCASSLTSGGAWVTDTQYFGPGTRLTVL.

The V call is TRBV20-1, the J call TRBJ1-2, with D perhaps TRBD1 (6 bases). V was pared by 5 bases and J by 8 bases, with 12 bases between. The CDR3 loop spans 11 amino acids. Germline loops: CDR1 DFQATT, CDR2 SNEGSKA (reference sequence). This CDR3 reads CSAGTSGGYTF. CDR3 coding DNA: TGCAGTGCTGGGACATCCGGAGGCTACACCTTC.

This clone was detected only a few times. The CDR3 sequence: CASSLGDRESGELFF. The CDR3 DNA reads as TGTGCCAGCAGCTTAGGGGACAGGGAGTCCGGGGAGCTGTTTTTT. J is TRBJ2-2 and V is TRBV7-9; 9 positions match TRBD1. The J segment lost 6 bases and the V segment lost 1 base, leaving 3 bases of the junction unmatched. CDR1 and CDR2 from the germline V gene are SEHNR and FQNEAQ (reference sequence). The CDR3 runs to 15 residues.

CDR3 sequence reads: CASSLAPGQAYNEQFF. The CDR3, as DNA: TGTGCCAGCAGTTTAGCCCCGGGACAGGCCTACAATGAGCAGTTCTTC. The rearrangement links TRBV28 to TRBJ2-1; 8 bases are shared with TRBD1. V lost 2 bases, J lost 2 bases, and 5 bases stayed unmatched. Germline loops: CDR1 MDHEN, CDR2 SYDVKM. The CDR3 extends over 16 amino acids.

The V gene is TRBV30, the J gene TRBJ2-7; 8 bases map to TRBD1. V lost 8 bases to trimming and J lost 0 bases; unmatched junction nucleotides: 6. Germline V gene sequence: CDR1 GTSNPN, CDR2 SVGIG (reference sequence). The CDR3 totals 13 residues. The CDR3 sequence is CAVRQGNSYEQYF. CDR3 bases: TGTGCCGTAAGACAGGGGAACTCCTACGAGCAGTACTTC.

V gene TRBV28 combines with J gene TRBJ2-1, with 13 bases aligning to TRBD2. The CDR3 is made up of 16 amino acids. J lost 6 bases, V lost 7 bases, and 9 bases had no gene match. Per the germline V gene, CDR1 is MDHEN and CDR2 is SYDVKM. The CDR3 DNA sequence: TGTGCCAGCACCATCCGGGGACTAGCGGGGACCAATGAGCAGTTCTTC. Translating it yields CASTIRGLAGTNEQFF.

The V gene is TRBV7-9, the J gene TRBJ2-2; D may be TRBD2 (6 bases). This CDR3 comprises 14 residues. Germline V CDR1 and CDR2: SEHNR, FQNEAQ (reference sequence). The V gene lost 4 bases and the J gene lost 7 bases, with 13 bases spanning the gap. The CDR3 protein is CASSSGRLGGELFF. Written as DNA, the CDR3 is TGTGCCAGCAGCTCAGGGAGGCTGGGCGGGGAGCTGTTTTTT.

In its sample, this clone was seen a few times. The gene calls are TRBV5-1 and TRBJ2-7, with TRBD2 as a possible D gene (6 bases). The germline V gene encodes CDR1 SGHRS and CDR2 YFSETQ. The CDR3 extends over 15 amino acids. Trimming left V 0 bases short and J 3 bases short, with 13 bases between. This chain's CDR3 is CASSLAAGIGYEQYF. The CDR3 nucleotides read TGCGCCAGCAGCTTGGCGGCGGGGATTGGCTACGAGCAGTACTTC.

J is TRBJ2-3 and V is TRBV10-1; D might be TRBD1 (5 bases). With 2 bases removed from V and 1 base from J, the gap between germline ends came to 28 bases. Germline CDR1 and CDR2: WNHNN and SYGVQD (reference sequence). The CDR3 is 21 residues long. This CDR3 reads CASSESPFVGPLESGTDTQYF. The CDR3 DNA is TGCGCCAGCAGTGAGAGCCCCTTCGTGGGGCCCCTAGAGAGTGGCACAGATACGCAGTATTTT.

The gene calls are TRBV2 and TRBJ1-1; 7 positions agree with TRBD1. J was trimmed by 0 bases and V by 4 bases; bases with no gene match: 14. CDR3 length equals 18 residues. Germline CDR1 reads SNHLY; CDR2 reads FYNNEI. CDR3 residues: CASSGSKGAKYLNTEAFF. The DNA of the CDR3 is TGTGCCAGCAGTGGATCTAAGGGGGCGAAGTATCTGAACACTGAAGCTTTCTTT.

This CDR3 is CASSSRLAGAFF. As DNA, the CDR3 is TGTGCCAGTAGTAGTCGGCTGGCGGGAGCTTTCTTT. The gene calls are TRBV19 and TRBJ1-1; D ambiguous. The CDR3 covers 12 residues. CDR1 LNHDA and CDR2 SQIVND come from the germline V gene (reference sequence). With 4 bases removed from V and 10 bases from J, the gap between germline ends came to 13 bases.

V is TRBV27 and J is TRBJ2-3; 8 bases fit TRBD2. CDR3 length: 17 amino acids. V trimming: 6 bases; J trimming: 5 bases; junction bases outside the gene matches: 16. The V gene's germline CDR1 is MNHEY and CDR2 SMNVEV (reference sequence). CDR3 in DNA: TGTGCCAGCAGCCCTCAAAGGATAGCGGGGACGAGAGATACGCAGTATTTT. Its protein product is CASSPQRIAGTRDTQYF.

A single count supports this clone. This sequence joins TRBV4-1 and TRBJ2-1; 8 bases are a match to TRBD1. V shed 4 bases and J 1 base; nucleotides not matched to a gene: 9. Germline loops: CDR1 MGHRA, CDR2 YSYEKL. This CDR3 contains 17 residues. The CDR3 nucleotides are TGCGCCAGCAGCCTCAGAGGGACAGGTGATTCCTACAATGAGCAGTTCTTC. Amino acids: CASSLRGTGDSYNEQFF.

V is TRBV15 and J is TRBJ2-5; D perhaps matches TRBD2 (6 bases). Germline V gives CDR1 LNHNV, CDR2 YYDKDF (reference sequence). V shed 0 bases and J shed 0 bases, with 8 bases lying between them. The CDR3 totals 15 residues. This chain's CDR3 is CATSRDGGYQETQYF. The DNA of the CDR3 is TGTGCCACCAGCAGAGATGGGGGGTACCAAGAGACCCAGTACTTC.

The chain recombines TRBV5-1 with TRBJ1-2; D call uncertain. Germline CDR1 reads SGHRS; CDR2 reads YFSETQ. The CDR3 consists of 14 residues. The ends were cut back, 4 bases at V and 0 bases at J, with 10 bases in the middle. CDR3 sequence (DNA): TGCGCCAGCAGCCCCGACGGAGCTAACTATGGCTACACCTTC. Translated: CASSPDGANYGYTF.

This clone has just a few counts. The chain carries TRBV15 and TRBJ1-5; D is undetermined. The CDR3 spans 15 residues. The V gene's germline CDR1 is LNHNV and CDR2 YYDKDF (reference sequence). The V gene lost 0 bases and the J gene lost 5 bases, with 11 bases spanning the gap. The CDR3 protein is CATSRDWIGDQPQHF. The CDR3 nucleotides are TGTGCCACCAGCAGAGATTGGATAGGAGATCAGCCCCAGCATTTT.

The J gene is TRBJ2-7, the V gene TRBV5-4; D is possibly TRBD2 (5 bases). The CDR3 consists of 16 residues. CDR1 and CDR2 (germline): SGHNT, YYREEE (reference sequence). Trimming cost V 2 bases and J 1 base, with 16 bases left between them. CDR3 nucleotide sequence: TGTGCCAGCAGCTTAAAACCAGGACTCCAATCCTACGAGCAGTACTTC. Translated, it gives CASSLKPGLQSYEQYF.

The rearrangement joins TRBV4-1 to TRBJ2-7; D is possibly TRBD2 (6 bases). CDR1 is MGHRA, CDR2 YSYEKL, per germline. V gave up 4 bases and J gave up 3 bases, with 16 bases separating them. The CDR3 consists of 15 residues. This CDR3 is CASSPEVRGNYEQYF. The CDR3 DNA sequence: TGCGCCAGCAGCCCGGAGGTGCGGGGCAACTACGAGCAGTACTTC.

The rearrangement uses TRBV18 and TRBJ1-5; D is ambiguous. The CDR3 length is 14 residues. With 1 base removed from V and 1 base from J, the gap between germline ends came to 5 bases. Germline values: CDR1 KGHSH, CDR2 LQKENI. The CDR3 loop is CASSPLRSNQPQHF. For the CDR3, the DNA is TGTGCCAGCTCACCACTCAGGAGCAATCAGCCCCAGCATTTT.

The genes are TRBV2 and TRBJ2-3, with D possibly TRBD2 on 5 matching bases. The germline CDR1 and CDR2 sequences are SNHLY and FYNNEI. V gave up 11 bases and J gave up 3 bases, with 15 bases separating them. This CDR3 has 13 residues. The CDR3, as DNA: TGTGCCCCCTGGGAGCGCGTTACAGATACGCAGTATTTT. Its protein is CAPWERVTDTQYF. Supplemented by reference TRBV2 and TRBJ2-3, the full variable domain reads EPEVTQTPSHQVTQMGQEVILRCVPISNHLYFYWYRQILGQKVEFLVSFYNNEISEKSEIFDDQFSVERPDGSNFTLKIRSTKLEDSAMYFCAPWERVTDTQYFGPGTRLTVL.

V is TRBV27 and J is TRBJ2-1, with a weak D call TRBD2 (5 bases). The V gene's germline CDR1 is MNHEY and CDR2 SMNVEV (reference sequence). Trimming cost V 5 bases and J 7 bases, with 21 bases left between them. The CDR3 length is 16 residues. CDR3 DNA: TGTGCCAGCAGTCCCGCCGGAGGATTTCGATCAAATGAGCAGTTCTTC. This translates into CASSPAGGFRSNEQFF.

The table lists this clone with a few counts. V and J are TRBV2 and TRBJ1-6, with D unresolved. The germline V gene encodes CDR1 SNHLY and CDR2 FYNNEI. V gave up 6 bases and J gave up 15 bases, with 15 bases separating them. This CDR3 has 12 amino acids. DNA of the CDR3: TGTGCCAGCAGCCGCAACGGGATGGGCCTCCACTTT. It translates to CASSRNGMGLHF.

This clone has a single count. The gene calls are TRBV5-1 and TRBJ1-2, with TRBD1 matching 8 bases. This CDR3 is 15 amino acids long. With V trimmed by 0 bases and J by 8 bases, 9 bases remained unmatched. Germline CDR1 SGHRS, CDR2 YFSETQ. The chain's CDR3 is CASSLGSQGAMGYTF. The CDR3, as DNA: TGCGCCAGCAGCTTGGGGTCCCAGGGGGCGATGGGCTACACCTTC.

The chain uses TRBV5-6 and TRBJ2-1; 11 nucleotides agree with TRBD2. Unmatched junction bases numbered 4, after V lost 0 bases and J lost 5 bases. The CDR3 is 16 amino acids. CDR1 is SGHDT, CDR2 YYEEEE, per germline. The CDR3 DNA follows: TGTGCCAGCAGCTTGGACCCTAGCGGGGGGAACAATGAGCAGTTCTTC. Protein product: CASSLDPSGGNNEQFF.

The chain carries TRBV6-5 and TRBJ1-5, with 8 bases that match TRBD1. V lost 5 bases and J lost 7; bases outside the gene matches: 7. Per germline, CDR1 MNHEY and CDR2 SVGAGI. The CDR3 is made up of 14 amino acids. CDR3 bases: TGTGCCAGCAGTGGCAGGGGGCCGGAGCAGCCCCAGCATTTT. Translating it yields CASSGRGPEQPQHF.

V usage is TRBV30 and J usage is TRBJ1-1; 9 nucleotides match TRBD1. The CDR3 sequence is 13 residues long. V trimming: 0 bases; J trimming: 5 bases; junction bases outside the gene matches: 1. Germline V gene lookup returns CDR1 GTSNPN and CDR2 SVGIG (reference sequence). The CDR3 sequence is CAWSVQGATEAFF. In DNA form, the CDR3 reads TGTGCCTGGAGTGTACAGGGGGCGACTGAAGCTTTCTTT. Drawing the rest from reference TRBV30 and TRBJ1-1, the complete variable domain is SQTIHQWPATLVQPVGSPLSLECTVEGTSNPNLYWYRQAAGRGLQLLFYSVGIGQISSEVPQNLSASRPQDRQFILSSKKLLLSDSGFYLCAWSVQGATEAFFGQGTRLTVV.